This T cell receptor beta chain was profiled in a study of blood T cells in healthy people across ages. This clonotype was counted between two and nine times. A sample-barcoded 5' primer and a J-beta primer mix were used in a second PCR of roughly 7 to 11 cycles. TCRdb independently ran MiXCR on the 5' RACE reads; one entry per CDR3 protein. The table lists just over 1 million distinct CDR3 sequences, roughly 45% of them singletons, with approximately 17% in the top ten. Germline CDR1 and CDR2: ENHRY and SYGVKD. The CDR3 loop spans 15 amino acids. The TCR originated in a woman aged 55-69 years in good health. The genes are TRBV10-3 and TRBJ2-1; the match to TRBD2 covers 10 bases. The tail of the sequence fits TRBJ2-7 better, so the J call may be wrong. Sequencing input: blood. CDR3 sequence reads: CAISDFSSGSKEQYF. DNA for the CDR3: TGTGCCATCAGTGATTTTTCTAGCGGGAGTAAGGAGCAGTACTTC.